The 11 T cell receptor beta chains below all came from one sample that was sequenced in a study of blood T cells in healthy people across ages. PCR was performed a second time for about 7 to 11 cycles using a sample-barcoded 5' primer and a J-beta primer mix. TCRdb ran MiXCR on the 5' RACE reads and lists one entry per CDR3 protein. There are more than 600,000 distinct CDR3 sequences in the sample; 25% occur only once, and 9.4% lies in the top ten. This sample was shared with a second study, whose subject was T cells of mothers and their children.

The material sequenced was blood. Receptors were obtained from a boy between 10 and 17 years old in good health.

This clonotype was seen a handful of times. This chain joins TRBV11-2 and TRBJ2-7; maybe TRBD2 (7 bases). The V gene lost 3 bases and the J gene lost 3 bases, with 12 bases spanning the gap. The CDR3 is 14 amino acids. Germline CDR1 reads SGHAT; CDR2 reads FQNNGV. This CDR3 is CASSLGGGIYEQYF. For the CDR3, the DNA is TGTGCCAGCAGCTTGGGAGGGGGGATCTACGAGCAGTACTTC.

The chain has TRBV6-5 and TRBJ1-2; the match to TRBD1 covers 8 bases. The CDR3 loop spans 15 amino acids. V was pared by 10 bases and J by 1 base, with 11 bases of the junction left unmatched. The germline CDR1 and CDR2 sequences are MNHEY and SVGAGI. CDR3 DNA: TGTGCCACCCTAGGTCAGGGGGCGGGTAACTATGGCTACACCTTC. Translating it yields CATLGQGAGNYGYTF.

This chain uses TRBV5-4 with TRBJ1-1; 9 nucleotides match TRBD1. CDR3 length: 14 residues. V was pared by 2 bases and J by 3 bases, with 2 bases of the junction left unmatched. Germline V CDR1 and CDR2: SGHNT, YYREEE (reference sequence). The CDR3 nucleotides are TGTGCCAGCAGCTTAACAGGGGGCTACACTGAAGCTTTCTTT. Its translation is CASSLTGGYTEAFF.

V gene TRBV29-1 combines with J gene TRBJ2-7; either TRBD1 or TRBD2 may fit D (5 bases each). Between the trimmed V and J ends, which lost 4 bases and 3 bases, there was a span of 13 bases. In germline, CDR1 is SQVTM, CDR2 ANQGSEA. The CDR3 consists of 13 residues. The CDR3: CSVVEGPRYEQYF. The CDR3 DNA reads TGCAGCGTTGTAGAGGGGCCCCGCTACGAGCAGTACTTC.

The chain links TRBV7-9 to TRBJ2-3; D gene ambiguous. The CDR3 runs to 15 residues. Germline V gives CDR1 SEHNR, CDR2 FQNEAQ (reference sequence). V lost 6 bases and J 2 bases, leaving 15 bases between the germline ends. The CDR3 region is CASRETPQTTDTQYF. The CDR3 coding sequence is TGTGCCAGCAGGGAAACACCCCAAACCACAGATACGCAGTATTTT.

This clonotype showed up just a few times. V and J are TRBV12-5 and TRBJ2-4; D may match TRBD1 or TRBD2 (5 bases each). V shed 9 bases and J shed 0 bases, with 15 bases lying between them. This CDR3 comprises 15 residues. Germline CDR1 and CDR2: LGHNT and FRNRAP. Here the CDR3 DNA reads TGTGCTAGGAGGGGCATCGAGACAGCCAAAAACATTCAGTACTTC. Protein sequence: CARRGIETAKNIQYF.

This clonotype was counted a few times. J is TRBJ2-5 and V is TRBV11-1; no clear D. V lost 5 bases, J lost 4 bases, and 5 bases lay in between. CDR3 length: 11 amino acids. Looked up from germline, CDR1 is SGHAT and CDR2 is FQDESV (reference sequence). The CDR3 here is CASSATETQYF. The CDR3 region has the DNA TGTGCCAGCAGCGCCACAGAGACCCAGTACTTC.

The chain combines TRBV5-1 with TRBJ2-5; 11 positions agree with TRBD2. Per the germline V gene, CDR1 is SGHRS and CDR2 is YFSETQ. Losses at the gene ends were 0 bases for V and 5 bases for J; bases not matched to a gene: 6. The CDR3 runs 16 residues. As DNA, the CDR3 is TGCGCCAGCAGCTTGGATACTAGCGGGAGAGGTGAGACCCAGTACTTC. Amino acids: CASSLDTSGRGETQYF.

This clonotype was seen just once. J is TRBJ2-1 and V is TRBV7-2, with D unclear. CDR3 length: 15 residues. Trimming left V 4 bases short and J 5 bases short, with 15 bases between. Germline values: CDR1 SGHTA, CDR2 FQGNSA. CDR3 sequence (DNA): TGTGCCAGCAGCTCCCAGTGGGGTATACACAATGAGCAGTTCTTC. Protein: CASSSQWGIHNEQFF.

The V gene is TRBV7-2, the J gene TRBJ2-1; tentatively, D is TRBD1 or TRBD2 (6 bases each). The closer fit of TRBJ2-5 to the DNA end suggests the J call may be wrong. The CDR3 loop spans 16 amino acids. Germline loops: CDR1 SGHTA, CDR2 FQGNSA. As DNA, the CDR3 is TGTGCCAGCAGCTTAGCGACTGGGGGGCCTCAAGAGACCCAGTACTTC. Its protein is CASSLATGGPQETQYF.

This chain uses TRBV12-3 or TRBV12-4 with TRBJ1-2; unclear D gene. Trimming took 1 base from V and 2 from J, leaving 11 bases between them. The CDR3 is made up of 15 amino acids. The CDR3 protein is CASSLGTTGNYGYTF. Here the CDR3 DNA reads TGTGCCAGCAGTTTAGGCACGACCGGGAACTATGGCTACACCTTC.